One and the same sample provided the 2 T cell receptor beta chains below, sequenced in a study of T cell clusters in autoimmune cytopenias. One tube held mixed TRB-A and TRB-B primer pools for touch-down PCR. Using the multiplex PCR reads, TCRdb records one entry per CDR3 protein without DNA. This table lists around 11,000 distinct CDR3 sequences. Tens of thousands of genome equivalents of blood DNA were amplified for TRB. The sample also formed part of further work on T cell repertoires in aging, cancer and after chemotherapy.

The source material was peripheral blood. These receptors originate from a human donor in good health.

The genes are TRBV11-2 and TRBJ2-7; the D call from TCRdb, TRBD2, cannot be confirmed without DNA. Germline V gene sequence: CDR1 SGHAT, CDR2 FQNNGV. This CDR3 spans 15 amino acids. The CDR3 here is CASSLSGGTTYEQYF.

Its frequency marks this clonotype as medium-sized. This sequence joins TRBV15 and TRBJ2-7. The CDR3 runs to 16 residues. The germline gives CDR1 LNHNV, CDR2 YYDKDF (reference sequence). This CDR3 reads CATSRGAVVTTYEQYF. Complete variable domain (other parts from reference TRBV15 and TRBJ2-7): DAMVIQNPRYQVTQFGKPVTLSCSQTLNHNVMYWYQQKSSQAPKLLFHYYDKDFNNEADTPDNFQSRRPNTSFCFLDIRSPGLGDTAMYLCATSRGAVVTTYEQYFGPGTRLTVT.